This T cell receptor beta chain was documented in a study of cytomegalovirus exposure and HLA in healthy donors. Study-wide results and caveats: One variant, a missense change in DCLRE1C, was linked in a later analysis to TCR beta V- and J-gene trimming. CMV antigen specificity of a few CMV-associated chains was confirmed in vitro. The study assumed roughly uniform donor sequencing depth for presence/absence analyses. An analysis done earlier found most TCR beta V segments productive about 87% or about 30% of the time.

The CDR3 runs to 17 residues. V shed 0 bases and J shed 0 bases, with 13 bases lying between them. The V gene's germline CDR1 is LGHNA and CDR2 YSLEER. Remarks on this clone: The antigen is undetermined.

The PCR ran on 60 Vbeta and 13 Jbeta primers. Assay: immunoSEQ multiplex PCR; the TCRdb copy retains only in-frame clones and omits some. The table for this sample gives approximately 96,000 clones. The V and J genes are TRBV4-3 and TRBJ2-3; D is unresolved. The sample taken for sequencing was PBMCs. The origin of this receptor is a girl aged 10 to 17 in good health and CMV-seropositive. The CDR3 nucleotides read TGCGCCAGCAGCCAAGATCCCCCGTTTACTAGCACAGATACGCAGTATTTT. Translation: CASSQDPPFTSTDTQYF.